One sample yielded the 32 T cell receptor beta chains listed below, sequenced in a study of CD8 T cells in Susac syndrome. Reverse transcription of 0.5 to 1 ug RNA was carried out with random hexamers. TCRdb re-analysed the immunoSEQ multiplex PCR reads in MiXCR, keeping a single row per CDR3 protein. Here the sample spans around 190,000 distinct CDR3 sequences, 85% to 95% being singletons. Sequences were obtained from CD8+ T cells from PBMCs. These receptors all stem from a human donor with multiple sclerosis.

The chain couples TRBV9 to TRBJ2-3; the match to TRBD2 covers 8 bases. Germline CDR1 is SGDLS and CDR2 is YYNGEE. The CDR3 consists of 16 residues. J was trimmed by 2 bases and V by 0 bases; bases with no gene match: 5. CDR3: CASSVGLAGTTDTQYF. CDR3 in DNA: TGTGCCAGCAGCGTAGGGTTAGCGGGGACCACAGATACGCAGTATTTT.

V gene TRBV3-1 combines with J gene TRBJ2-7; 9 positions match TRBD2. Trimming cost V 3 bases and J 6 bases; bases outside gene matches: 6. Germline V gene sequence: CDR1 LGHDT, CDR2 YNNKEL (reference sequence). The CDR3 length is 14 residues. The CDR3 nucleotides are TGTGCCAGCAGCCAGCTACTAGCGGGTCGCGAGCAGTACTTC. Its protein product is CASSQLLAGREQYF.

V gene TRBV27 combines with J gene TRBJ1-1; D might be TRBD1 (5 bases). Germline CDR1 and CDR2: MNHEY and SMNVEV (reference sequence). Trimming pared 8 bases from V and 5 bases from J, leaving 18 bases between. The CDR3 totals 14 residues. The CDR3 reads CASAPGGGTTEAFF. CDR3 sequence (DNA): TGTGCCAGCGCCCCGGGGGGGGGAACGACTGAAGCTTTCTTT.

The V call is TRBV20-1, the J call TRBJ2-7; 11 nucleotides match TRBD2. The germline V gene has CDR1 DFQATT and CDR2 SNEGSKA (reference sequence). The CDR3 loop spans 16 amino acids. V was clipped by 0 bases and J by 2 bases; unmatched bases: 6. This CDR3 reads CSARDRLAGGPYEQYF. The CDR3 DNA follows: TGCAGTGCTAGAGATCGCCTAGCGGGAGGACCCTACGAGCAGTACTTC.

The rearrangement uses TRBV10-2 and TRBJ2-5; 11 nucleotides match TRBD2. The CDR3 runs to 15 residues. V gave up 4 bases and J gave up 4 bases; unmatched junction bases: 5. Germline V CDR1 and CDR2: WSHSY, SAAADI. The CDR3 loop reads CASSVTSGVGETQYF. CDR3 sequence (DNA): TGCGCCAGCAGTGTGACTAGCGGGGTGGGAGAGACCCAGTACTTC.

The chain has TRBV13 and TRBJ2-1; 8 bases are a match to TRBD1. Unmatched junction bases numbered 5, after V lost 2 bases and J lost 2 bases. The germline V gene has CDR1 PRHDT and CDR2 FYEKMQ (reference sequence). The CDR3 consists of 16 residues. CDR3 region: CASSLQGTGTYNEQFF. The CDR3 coding sequence is TGTGCCAGCAGCTTACAAGGGACAGGTACCTACAATGAGCAGTTCTTC.

This chain uses TRBV11-2 with TRBJ2-7, with D perhaps matching TRBD2 (6 bases). Per the germline V gene, CDR1 is SGHAT and CDR2 is FQNNGV. V was cut by 8 bases and J by 3 bases, with 20 bases left in between. The CDR3 length is 15 residues. Here the CDR3 reads CASLGAGRKGYEQYF. CDR3 in DNA: TGTGCCAGCCTCGGGGCGGGACGCAAAGGCTACGAGCAGTACTTC. The whole variable domain, filled in from reference TRBV11-2 and TRBJ2-7, reads EAGVAQSPRYKIIEKRQSVAFWCNPISGHATLYWYQQILGQGPKLLIQFQNNGVVDDSQLPKDRFSAERLKGVDSTLKIQPAKLEDSAVYLCASLGAGRKGYEQYFGPGTRLTVT.

Comments on this clonotype: A junction boundary mismatches the germline segment, possibly from a read error. V is TRBV29-1 and J is TRBJ1-1; possibly TRBD1 for D (6 bases). CDR1 is SQVTM, CDR2 ANQGSEA, per germline. The CDR3 is made up of 10 amino acids. CDR3 loop: CSVPGQEVFF. The CDR3, as DNA: TGCAGCGTTCCGGGACAAGAAGTTTTCTTT.

The gene calls are TRBV20-1 and TRBJ1-1, with a weak D call TRBD1 (5 bases). The CDR3 extends over 12 amino acids. V was clipped by 3 bases and J by 3 bases, with 8 bases between them. Per the germline V gene, CDR1 is DFQATT and CDR2 is SNEGSKA (reference sequence). CDR3 DNA: TGCAGTGCTAGCAGGGCGGACACTGAAGCTTTCTTT. It yields the protein CSASRADTEAFF.

The chain combines TRBV20-1 with TRBJ2-7; D call uncertain. V lost 5 bases and J lost 2, with 13 bases in between. CDR1 is DFQATT, CDR2 SNEGSKA, per germline (reference sequence). This CDR3 spans 13 amino acids. This CDR3 reads CSAGTTQTYEQYF. Here the CDR3 DNA reads TGCAGTGCTGGAACGACCCAAACCTACGAGCAGTACTTC.

The chain joins TRBV4-1 to TRBJ2-1, with 9 nucleotides matching TRBD1. The V segment lost 11 bases and the J segment 6 bases; nucleotides outside the gene matches: 8. In germline, CDR1 is MGHRA, CDR2 YSYEKL. This CDR3 has 13 amino acids. The CDR3 sequence: CASRDRVSNEQFF. As DNA, the CDR3 is TGCGCCTCCCGGGACAGGGTAAGCAATGAGCAGTTCTTC.

The V and J genes are TRBV29-1 and TRBJ2-7, with D uncertain. The CDR3 spans 11 residues. Trimming removed 7 bases at V and 6 bases at J, with 13 bases between. CDR1 is SQVTM and CDR2 is ANQGSEA in the germline V gene. The CDR3 bases are TGCAGCGCTTTGGGCCTCCTCGAGCAGTACTTC. Encoded protein: CSALGLLEQYF.

CDR3 in DNA: TGTGCCAGCAGTGTGTCGGACACTGAAGCTTTCTTT. This encodes CASSVSDTEAFF. This chain joins TRBV2 and TRBJ1-1, with D uncertain. Per germline, CDR1 SNHLY and CDR2 FYNNEI. The CDR3 extends over 12 amino acids. The ends were cut back, 4 bases at V and 3 bases at J, with 6 bases in the middle.

V and J are TRBV27 and TRBJ2-5; 7 nucleotides line up with TRBD2. The CDR3 consists of 14 residues. The V and J ends lost 5 bases and 5 bases, in that order; junction bases with no gene match: 8. Per the germline V gene, CDR1 is MNHEY and CDR2 is SMNVEV (reference sequence). The DNA for the CDR3 is TGTGCCAGCAGTGATGGGGGAGGGAAGGAGACCCAGTACTTC. It encodes CASSDGGGKETQYF.

The rearrangement uses TRBV9 and TRBJ1-2; D might be TRBD1 (5 bases). Trimming took off 0 bases at V and 4 bases at J, with 16 bases between the two ends. The CDR3 spans 16 residues. CDR1 is SGDLS, CDR2 YYNGEE, per germline. For the CDR3, the DNA is TGTGCCAGCAGCGTAGCTATCGCTGGAGGGGTCTATGGCTACACCTTC. Translating it yields CASSVAIAGGVYGYTF.

The rearrangement links TRBV20-1 to TRBJ2-1, with TRBD2 identical over 12 bases. Germline CDR1 reads DFQATT; CDR2 reads SNEGSKA (reference sequence). V shed 6 bases and J 7 bases; nucleotides not matched to a gene: 10. There are 15 residues in the CDR3. Written as DNA, the CDR3 is TGCAGTGCACCTCTGGACGGGACTAGCGGGAATGAGCAGTTCTTC. Translated: CSAPLDGTSGNEQFF.

The chain is built from TRBV7-9 and TRBJ2-1, with D uncertain. The CDR3 totals 16 residues. V shed 5 bases and J shed 0 bases, with 14 bases lying between them. Germline V gene sequence: CDR1 SEHNR, CDR2 FQNEAQ (reference sequence). The CDR3 DNA follows: TGTGCCAGCAGCCAGTCCCCGCCGAACTCCTACAATGAGCAGTTCTTC. As protein: CASSQSPPNSYNEQFF.

The rearrangement uses TRBV14 and TRBJ2-1, with D possibly called TRBD1 or TRBD2 (5 bases each). Germline V lookup: CDR1 SGHDN, CDR2 FVKESK. The V and J ends lost 1 base and 5 bases respectively, with 15 bases between them. The CDR3 runs 16 residues. The CDR3 nucleotides read TGTGCCAGCAGCCAAGTGGCGCCGGGGCCAGACAATGAGCAGTTCTTC. This codes for CASSQVAPGPDNEQFF.

The genes are TRBV6-5 and TRBJ2-5, with D possibly TRBD2 on 5 matching bases. This CDR3 is built from 21 residues. Trimming pared 0 bases from V and 2 bases from J, leaving 28 bases between. The germline gives CDR1 MNHEY, CDR2 SVGAGI. As DNA, the CDR3 is TGTGCCAGCAGTTACTCGGGAGAATGGGCTACCGAAGACTTGGGACAAGAGACCCAGTACTTC. It specifies CASSYSGEWATEDLGQETQYF.

This chain links TRBV16 with TRBJ1-4; the D is unclear. The V end was cut by 0 bases, the J end by 5 bases, with 7 bases between. In germline, CDR1 is KGHSY, CDR2 FQNENV. The CDR3 contains 14 residues. The CDR3 sequence: CASSQSPRNEKLFF. CDR3 nucleotides: TGTGCCAGCAGCCAATCCCCACGGAATGAAAAACTGTTTTTT.

The chain uses TRBV2 and TRBJ2-7, with D unresolved. V lost 2 bases, J lost 12 bases, and 17 bases lay in between. Germline assignment: CDR1 SNHLY and CDR2 FYNNEI. The CDR3 contains 13 residues. The CDR3 DNA follows: TGTGCCAGCAGTGAAAGGGCCCCCGAACCGGGGTACTTC. It codes for CASSERAPEPGYF.

This clonotype was seen just once. V and J are TRBV7-9 and TRBJ2-3, with D perhaps being TRBD1 or TRBD2 (5 bases each). CDR3 length equals 11 residues. V lost 9 bases and J lost 1, with 5 bases in between. Germline CDR1 reads SEHNR; CDR2 reads FQNEAQ (reference sequence). The CDR3 DNA reads TGTGCCAGGGGGGGCACAGATACGCAGTATTTT. Protein sequence: CARGGTDTQYF.

The chain links TRBV20-1 to TRBJ2-3; 7 nucleotides match TRBD2. V dropped 5 bases and J dropped 6; count of bases not matched to a gene: 14. The CDR3 is 15 amino acids. CDR1 is DFQATT and CDR2 is SNEGSKA in the germline V gene (reference sequence). CDR3 bases: TGCAGTGCTCGAGGGGACTATCTGACATACGATACGCAGTATTTT. Translated: CSARGDYLTYDTQYF.

The rearrangement joins TRBV6-4 to TRBJ2-1, with D tentatively TRBD1 (7 bases). The germline V and J ends were trimmed by 0 bases and 8 bases, with 11 bases remaining between them. The CDR3 sequence is 14 residues long. CDR1 is MRHNA and CDR2 is SNTAGT in the germline V gene. The CDR3 loop is CASSDSQGGDEQFF. As DNA, the CDR3 is TGTGCCAGCAGTGACTCCCAGGGGGGCGATGAGCAGTTCTTC.

V usage is TRBV29-1 and J usage is TRBJ2-7, with D perhaps matching TRBD2 (5 bases). The CDR3 loop spans 12 amino acids. Trimming shortened V by 1 base and J by 2 bases, and 6 bases separated the two germline ends. Germline V CDR1 and CDR2: SQVTM, ANQGSEA. The CDR3 bases are TGCAGCGTTGAAGTGACTACCTACGAGCAGTACTTC. This translates into CSVEVTTYEQYF.

This clonotype was seen once. This chain joins TRBV4-1 and TRBJ2-5; 8 nucleotides match TRBD1. J was trimmed by 5 bases and V by 8 bases; bases with no gene match: 13. This CDR3 is built from 15 residues. Germline assignment: CDR1 MGHRA and CDR2 YSYEKL. The CDR3 reads CASRPDDRGWETQYF. CDR3 nucleotides: TGCGCCAGCCGCCCAGATGACAGGGGATGGGAGACCCAGTACTTC.

The rearrangement joins TRBV7-8 to TRBJ2-1; 11 bases fit TRBD2. CDR3 length: 16 residues. V was clipped by 1 base and J by 8 bases; unmatched bases: 7. Germline V gives CDR1 SGHVS, CDR2 FQNEAQ. CDR3 in DNA: TGTGCCAGCAGCTTAGAACTAGCGGGAGCACGCCATGAGCAGTTCTTC. This encodes CASSLELAGARHEQFF.

This chain connects TRBV9 to TRBJ2-7; D possibly matches TRBD1 or TRBD2 (5 bases each). The CDR3 is 15 amino acids. V lost 2 bases, J lost 3 bases, and 15 bases lay in between. Germline loops: CDR1 SGDLS, CDR2 YYNGEE. The CDR3 is CASSVTGTESYEQYF. The CDR3 DNA reads TGTGCCAGCAGCGTTACCGGGACGGAGAGCTACGAGCAGTACTTC.

V usage is TRBV5-6 and J usage is TRBJ1-1; possibly TRBD1 for D (5 bases). From germline, CDR1 is SGHDT and CDR2 YYEEEE. This CDR3 is built from 16 residues. The V end was cut by 0 bases, the J end by 0 bases, with 12 bases between. The CDR3 reads CASSLEHRTLNTEAFF. CDR3 nucleotides: TGTGCCAGCAGCTTGGAACACAGGACCCTGAACACTGAAGCTTTCTTT.

This clonotype was seen a handful of times. The chain links TRBV27 to TRBJ2-7, with D tentatively TRBD2 (5 bases). The CDR3 has 12 residues. The V end was cut by 5 bases, the J end by 7 bases, with 12 bases between. Per germline, CDR1 MNHEY and CDR2 SMNVEV (reference sequence). The CDR3: CASSPGLWEQYF. CDR3 coding DNA: TGTGCCAGCAGTCCAGGACTTTGGGAGCAGTACTTC.

This chain's CDR3 is CSARVLLVICEQYF. CDR3 bases: TGCAGTGCTAGAGTTTTGCTAGTGATCTGCGAGCAGTACTTC. The chain is built from TRBV20-1 and TRBJ2-7, with D uncertain. V was clipped by 1 base and J by 6 bases, with 16 bases between them. The CDR3 length is 14 residues. In germline, CDR1 is DFQATT, CDR2 SNEGSKA (reference sequence).

The V and J genes are TRBV29-1 and TRBJ2-3; tentatively, D is TRBD1 (6 bases). Germline V CDR1 and CDR2: SQVTM, ANQGSEA. V was pared by 7 bases and J by 0 bases, with 17 bases between. CDR3 size: 15 residues. The CDR3 loop reads CSGSTKGVSTDTQYF. In nucleotides, the CDR3 is TGCAGCGGTAGTACCAAGGGGGTGAGCACAGATACGCAGTATTTT.